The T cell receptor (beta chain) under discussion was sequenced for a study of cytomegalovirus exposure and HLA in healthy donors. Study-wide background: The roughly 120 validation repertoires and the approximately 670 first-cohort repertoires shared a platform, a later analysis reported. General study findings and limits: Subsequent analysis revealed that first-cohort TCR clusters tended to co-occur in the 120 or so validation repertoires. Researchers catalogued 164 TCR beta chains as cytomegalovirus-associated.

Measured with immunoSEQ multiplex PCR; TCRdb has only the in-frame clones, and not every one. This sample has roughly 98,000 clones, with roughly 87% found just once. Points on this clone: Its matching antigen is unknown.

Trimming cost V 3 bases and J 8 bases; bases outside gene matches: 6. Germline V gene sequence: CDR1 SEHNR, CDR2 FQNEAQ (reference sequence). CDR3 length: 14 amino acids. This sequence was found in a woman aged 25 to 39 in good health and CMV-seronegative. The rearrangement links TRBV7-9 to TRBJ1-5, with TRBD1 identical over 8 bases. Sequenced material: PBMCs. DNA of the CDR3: TGTGCCAGCAGCTTGGGACAGGCTCTGAAGCCCCAGCATTTT. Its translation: CASSLGQALKPQHF.